This T cell receptor (beta chain) came from a study of blood T cells in healthy people across ages. Germline trimming cut 10 bases from V and 3 bases from J; bases unmatched to any gene: 6. Germline V gene data show CDR1 as MDHEN and CDR2 as SYDVKM. CDR3 length equals 14 residues. This clonotype was detected only a few times. A second PCR, run for roughly 7 to 12 cycles, used a sample-barcoded 5' primer plus a J-beta primer mix. TCRdb re-called the 5' RACE reads with MiXCR, one entry per CDR3 protein. The data contain about 970,000 distinct CDR3 sequences, about 53% of them singletons. This rearrangement joins TRBV28 to TRBJ2-7; 13 bases line up with TRBD2. The sequence came from a woman between 55 and 75 years old in good health. Source material: blood. CDR3 in amino acids: CATERTSGSYEQYF. The CDR3 DNA reads TGTGCCACCGAGAGGACTAGCGGGAGCTACGAGCAGTACTTC.